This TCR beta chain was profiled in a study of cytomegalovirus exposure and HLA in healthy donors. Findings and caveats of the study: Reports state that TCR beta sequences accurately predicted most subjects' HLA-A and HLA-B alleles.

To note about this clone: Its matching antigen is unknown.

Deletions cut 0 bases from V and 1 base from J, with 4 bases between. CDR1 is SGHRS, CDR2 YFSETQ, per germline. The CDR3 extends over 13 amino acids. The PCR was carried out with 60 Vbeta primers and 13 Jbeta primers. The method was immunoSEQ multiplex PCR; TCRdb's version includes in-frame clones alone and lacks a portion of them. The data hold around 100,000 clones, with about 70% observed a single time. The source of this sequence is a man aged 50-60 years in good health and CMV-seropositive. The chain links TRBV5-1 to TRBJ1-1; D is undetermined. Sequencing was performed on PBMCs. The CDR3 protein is CASSLASNTEAFF. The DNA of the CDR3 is TGCGCCAGCAGCTTGGCCTCGAACACTGAAGCTTTCTTT.